These 4 T cell receptor beta chains originate from one sample sequenced in a study of cytomegalovirus exposure and HLA in healthy donors. The data were produced by immunoSEQ multiplex PCR, yet TCRdb's version contains in-frame clones alone and is incomplete. This repertoire shows about 82,000 clones, approximately 95% found once; its top ten account for 0.69%. Sequenced sample: PBMCs. The receptors here all came from a woman aged 18-29 years in good health and CMV-seronegative.

This sequence joins TRBV7-9 and TRBJ2-1, with D perhaps TRBD2 (6 bases). V dropped 1 base and J dropped 1 base, with 11 bases sitting between them. This CDR3 contains 16 residues. Germline CDR1 and CDR2: SEHNR and FQNEAQ (reference sequence). CDR3 in DNA: TGTGCCAGCAGCTTAGGTCGGGGGTGGTCCTACAATGAGCAGTTCTTC. Translated, it gives CASSLGRGWSYNEQFF.

This rearrangement joins TRBV6-5 to TRBJ2-5, with TRBD1 matching over 10 bases. This CDR3 is built from 13 residues. V lost 6 bases to trimming and J lost 6 bases; unmatched junction nucleotides: 4. CDR1 and CDR2 (germline): MNHEY, SVGAGI. CDR3 nucleotides: TGTGCCAGCAGCCCGGGACAGGGGCAGACCCAGTACTTC. This encodes CASSPGQGQTQYF.

CDR3 nucleotide sequence: TGTGCCAGCAGCGCGGGAAGGGGACAGATCTCTGGAAACACCATATATTTT. Translating it yields CASSAGRGQISGNTIYF. The V and J genes are TRBV2 and TRBJ1-3; 7 nucleotides agree with TRBD1. This CDR3 contains 17 residues. Germline V lookup: CDR1 SNHLY, CDR2 FYNNEI. After removal of 6 bases from V and 0 bases from J, the junction contained 11 bases not matched to a gene.

This clone was detected once. The CDR3 DNA follows: TGTGCCAGCAGCTCGCCGGGACAGGCGATACTTAACTATGGCTACACCTTC. Translation: CASSSPGQAILNYGYTF. J is TRBJ1-2 and V is TRBV5-4, with 8 bases lining up with TRBD1. The CDR3 is made up of 17 amino acids. With V trimmed by 3 bases and J by 1 base, 11 bases remained unmatched. In germline, CDR1 is SGHNT, CDR2 YYREEE (reference sequence).